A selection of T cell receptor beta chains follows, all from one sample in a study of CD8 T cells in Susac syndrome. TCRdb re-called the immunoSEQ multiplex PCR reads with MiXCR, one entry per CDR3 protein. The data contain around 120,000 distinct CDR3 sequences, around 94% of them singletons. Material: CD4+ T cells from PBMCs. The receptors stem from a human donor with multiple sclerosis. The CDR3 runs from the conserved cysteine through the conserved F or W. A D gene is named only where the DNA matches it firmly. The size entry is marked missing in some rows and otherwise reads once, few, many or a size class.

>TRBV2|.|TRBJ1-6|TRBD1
CASSIRDRGLGNSPLHF
TGTGCCAGCAGCATCCGGGACAGGGGGCTTGGTAATTCACCCCTCCACTTT
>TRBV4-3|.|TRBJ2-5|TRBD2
CASSQSWTSGGETQYF
TGCGCCAGCAGCCAATCCTGGACTAGCGGGGGCGAGACCCAGTACTTC
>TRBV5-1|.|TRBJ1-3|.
CASSPGTSGNTIYF
TGCGCCAGCAGCCCTGGGACATCTGGAAACACCATATATTTT
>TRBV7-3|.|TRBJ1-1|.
CASSLIGVGNTEAFF
TGTGCCAGCAGCTTAATTGGGGTGGGGAACACTGAAGCTTTCTTT
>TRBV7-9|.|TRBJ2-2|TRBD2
CASQPRGGGTGELFF
TGTGCCAGCCAACCGCGGGGGGGAGGCACCGGGGAGCTGTTTTTT
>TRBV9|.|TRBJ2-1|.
CASSVSEYNEQFF
TGTGCCAGCAGCGTTTCAGAATACAATGAGCAGTTCTTC
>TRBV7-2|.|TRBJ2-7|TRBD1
CASRLGRDRASYEQYF
TGTGCCAGCAGGCTGGGCCGGGACAGGGCTTCCTACGAGCAGTACTTC
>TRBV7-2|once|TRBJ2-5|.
CASSFRLRFQETQYF
TGTGCCAGCAGCTTTCGATTAAGGTTTCAAGAGACCCAGTACTTC
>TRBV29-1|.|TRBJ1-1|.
CSFIRNTEAFF
TGCAGCTTTATAAGGAACACTGAAGCTTTCTTT
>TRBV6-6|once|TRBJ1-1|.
CASRLEGGTEAFF
TGTGCCAGCAGGCTCGAGGGCGGCACTGAAGCTTTCTTT
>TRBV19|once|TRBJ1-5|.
CASRRTGGISNQPQHF
TGTGCCAGTCGGCGTACCGGGGGTATAAGCAATCAGCCCCAGCATTTT
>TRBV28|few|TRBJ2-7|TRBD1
CASSLLSLRDREQYF
TGTGCCAGCAGTTTATTATCTCTTCGGGACAGGGAGCAGTACTTC
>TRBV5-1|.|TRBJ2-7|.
CASSTGQSQSTYEQYF
TGCGCCAGCAGCACCGGACAGTCACAGTCAACCTACGAGCAGTACTTC
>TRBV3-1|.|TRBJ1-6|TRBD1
CASSLTGTSPLHF
TGTGCCAGCAGCCTGACAGGGACTTCACCCCTCCACTTT
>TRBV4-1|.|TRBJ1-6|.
CASQGRGSPLHF
TGCGCCAGCCAGGGCCGGGGTTCACCCCTCCACTTT
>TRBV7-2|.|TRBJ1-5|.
CASSLLAGNQPQHF
TGTGCCAGCAGCTTATTGGCGGGGAATCAGCCCCAGCATTTT
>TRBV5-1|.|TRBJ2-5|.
CASSSRTFETQYF
TGCGCCAGCAGCTCCAGGACTTTCGAGACCCAGTACTTC
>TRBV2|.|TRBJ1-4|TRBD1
CASSDPGTAYEKLFF
TGTGCCAGCAGTGATCCCGGGACAGCGTATGAAAAACTGTTTTTT
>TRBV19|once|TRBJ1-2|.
CASSPQWNSYGYTF
TGTGCCAGTAGTCCTCAGTGGAATTCCTATGGCTACACCTTC
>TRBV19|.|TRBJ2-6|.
CASSLRGLSGANVLTF
TGTGCCAGTAGTCTGCGAGGACTGTCTGGGGCCAACGTCCTGACTTTC
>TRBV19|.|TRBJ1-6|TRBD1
CASSQGARYNSPLHF
TGTGCCAGTAGCCAGGGGGCGCGGTATAATTCACCCCTCCACTTT
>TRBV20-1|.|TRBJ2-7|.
CSARDYNSHYEQYF
TGCAGTGCTAGAGATTACAACAGCCACTACGAGCAGTACTTC
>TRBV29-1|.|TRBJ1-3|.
CSVVIPLENTIYF
TGCAGCGTTGTGATTCCACTGGAGAACACCATATATTTT
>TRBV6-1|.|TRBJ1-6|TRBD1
CASRYRGENSPLHF
TGTGCCAGCAGGTACAGGGGTGAGAATTCACCCCTCCACTTT
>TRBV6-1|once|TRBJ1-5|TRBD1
CASSGTGANQPQHF
TGTGCCAGCAGTGGGACAGGGGCGAATCAGCCCCAGCATTTT
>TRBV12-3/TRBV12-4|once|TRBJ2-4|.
CASSRLTGPRNIQYF
TGTGCCAGCAGCCGATTGACCGGGCCGCGAAACATTCAGTACTTC
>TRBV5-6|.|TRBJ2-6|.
CASSLSYSGANVLTF
TGTGCCAGCAGCCTCAGTTACTCTGGGGCCAACGTCCTGACTTTC
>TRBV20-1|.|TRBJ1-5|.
CSALGGSGNQPQHF
TGCAGTGCCCTTGGAGGGTCTGGCAATCAGCCCCAGCATTTT
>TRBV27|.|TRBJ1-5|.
CAAPDQPQHF
TGTGCCGCCCCGGATCAGCCCCAGCATTTT
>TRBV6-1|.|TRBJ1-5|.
CASSLRQTNNQPQHF
TGTGCCAGCAGCCTTAGACAGACGAACAATCAGCCCCAGCATTTT
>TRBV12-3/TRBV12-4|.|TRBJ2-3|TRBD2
CASSPGGGADTQYF
TGTGCCAGCTCTCCCGGGGGGGGAGCAGATACGCAGTATTTT
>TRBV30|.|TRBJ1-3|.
CAWSLAGGNTIYF
TGTGCCTGGAGCCTGGCCGGCGGAAACACCATATATTTT
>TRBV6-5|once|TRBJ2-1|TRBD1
CASSSRQGQQFF
TGTGCCAGCAGCTCCCGACAGGGGCAGCAGTTCTTC
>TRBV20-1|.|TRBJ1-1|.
CSARPGWDTEAFF
TGCAGTGCTAGACCCGGGTGGGACACTGAAGCTTTCTTT
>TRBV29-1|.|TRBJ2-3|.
CSVQISTDTQYF
TGCAGCGTACAAATTAGCACAGATACGCAGTATTTT
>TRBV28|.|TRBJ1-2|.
CASSSPRGCTF
TGTGCCAGCAGTTCCCCCCGGGGTTGCACCTTC
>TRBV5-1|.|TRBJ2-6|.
CASSLGQGRTNVLTF
TGCGCCAGCAGCTTGGGCCAGGGCAGGACCAACGTCCTGACTTTC
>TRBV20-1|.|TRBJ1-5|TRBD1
CSATPTGGNQPQHF
TGCAGTGCAACACCCACAGGGGGGAATCAGCCCCAGCATTTT
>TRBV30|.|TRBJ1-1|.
CAWSHVEFFTEAFF
TGTGCCTGGAGTCATGTGGAGTTTTTCACTGAAGCTTTCTTT
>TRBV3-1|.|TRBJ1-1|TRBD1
CASSQPGQGEVFF
TGTGCCAGCAGCCAACCTGGACAGGGGGAAGTTTTCTTT
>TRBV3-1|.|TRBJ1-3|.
CASRNSFSGNTIYF
TGTGCCAGCAGGAACAGCTTCTCTGGAAACACCATATATTTT
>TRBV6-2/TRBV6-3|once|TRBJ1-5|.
CASSYSSVEQPQHF
TGTGCCAGCAGTTACTCGTCAGTGGAACAGCCCCAGCATTTT
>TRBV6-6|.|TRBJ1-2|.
CASSQKEGYGYTF
TGTGCCAGCAGTCAAAAAGAAGGCTATGGCTACACCTTC
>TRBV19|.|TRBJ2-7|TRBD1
CASSMGQGYEQYF
TGTGCCAGTAGTATGGGACAGGGCTACGAGCAGTACTTC
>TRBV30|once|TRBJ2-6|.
CAWSVQGAGANVLTF
TGTGCCTGGAGTGTACAAGGGGCAGGGGCCAACGTCCTGACTTTC
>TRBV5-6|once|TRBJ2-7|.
CASSLRAGHHEQYF
TGTGCCAGCAGCTTGAGGGCAGGGCACCACGAGCAGTACTTC
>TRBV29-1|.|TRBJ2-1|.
CSVEGGALSAGAPGNNEQFF
TGCAGCGTTGAGGGGGGTGCGCTATCCGCGGGGGCGCCGGGTAACAATGAGCAGTTCTTC
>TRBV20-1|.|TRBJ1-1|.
CSARDPTHPIFF
TGCAGTGCTAGAGATCCCACCCACCCGATCTTCTTT
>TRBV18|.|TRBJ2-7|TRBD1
CASSPGTDGDEQYF
TGTGCCAGCTCACCAGGGACAGACGGCGACGAGCAGTACTTC
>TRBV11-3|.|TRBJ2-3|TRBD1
CASSLTQGATDTQYF
TGTGCCAGCAGCTTAACGCAGGGGGCAACAGATACGCAGTATTTT
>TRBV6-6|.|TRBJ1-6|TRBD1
CATSGTANSPLHF
TGTGCCACCTCCGGGACAGCTAATTCACCCCTCCACTTT
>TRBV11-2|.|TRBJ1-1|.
CASSLGAALNTEAFF
TGTGCCAGCAGCTTAGGAGCAGCCTTGAACACTGAAGCTTTCTTT
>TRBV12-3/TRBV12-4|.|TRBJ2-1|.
CASNRQDGNEQFF
TGTGCCTCCAACCGACAGGATGGAAATGAGCAGTTCTTC
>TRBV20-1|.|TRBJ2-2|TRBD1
CSATNPQGAGGELFF
TGCAGTGCTACTAATCCACAGGGGGCTGGCGGGGAGCTGTTTTTT
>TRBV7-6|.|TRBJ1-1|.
CASSFRTARNTEAFF
TGTGCCAGCAGCTTCAGGACAGCGAGGAACACTGAAGCTTTCTTT
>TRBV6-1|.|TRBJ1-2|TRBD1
CASSDYQDRVYGYTF
TGTGCCAGCAGTGACTACCAGGACAGGGTATATGGCTACACCTTC
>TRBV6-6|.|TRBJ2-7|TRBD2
CASSSLTSGGDEQYF
TGTGCCAGCAGTTCACTGACTAGCGGGGGGGACGAGCAGTACTTC
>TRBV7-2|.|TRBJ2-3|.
CASSEEADTQYF
TGTGCCAGCAGCGAGGAAGCAGATACGCAGTATTTT
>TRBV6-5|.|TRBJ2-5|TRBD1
CASSYRGLETQYF
TGTGCCAGCAGTTACAGGGGGCTGGAGACCCAGTACTTC
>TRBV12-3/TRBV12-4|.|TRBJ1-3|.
CASSLLTGNTIYF
TGTGCCAGCAGTTTATTGACAGGAAACACCATATATTTT